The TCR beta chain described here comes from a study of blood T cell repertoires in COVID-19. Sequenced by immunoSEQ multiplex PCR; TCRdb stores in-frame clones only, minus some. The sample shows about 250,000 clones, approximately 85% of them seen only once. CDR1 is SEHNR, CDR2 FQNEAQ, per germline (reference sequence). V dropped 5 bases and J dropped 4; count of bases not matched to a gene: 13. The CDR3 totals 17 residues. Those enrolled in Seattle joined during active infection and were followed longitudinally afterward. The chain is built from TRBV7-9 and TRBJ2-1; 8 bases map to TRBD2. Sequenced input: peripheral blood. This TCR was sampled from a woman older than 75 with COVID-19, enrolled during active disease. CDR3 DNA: TGTGCCAGCAGCGCTAACCCGGGAGGCGGGGGGTACAATGAGCAGTTCTTC. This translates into CASSANPGGGGYNEQFF.